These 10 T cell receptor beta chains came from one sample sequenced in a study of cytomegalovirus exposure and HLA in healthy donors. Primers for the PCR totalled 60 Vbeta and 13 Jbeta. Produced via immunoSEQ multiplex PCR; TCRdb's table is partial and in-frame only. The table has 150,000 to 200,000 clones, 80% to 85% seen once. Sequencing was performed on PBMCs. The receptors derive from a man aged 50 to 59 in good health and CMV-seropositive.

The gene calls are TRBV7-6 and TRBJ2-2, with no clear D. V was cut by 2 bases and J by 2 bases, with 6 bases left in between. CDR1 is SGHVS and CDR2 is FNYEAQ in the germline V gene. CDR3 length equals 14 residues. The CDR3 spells CASSLFQNTGELFF. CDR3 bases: TGTGCCAGCAGCTTATTCCAAAACACCGGGGAGCTGTTTTTT. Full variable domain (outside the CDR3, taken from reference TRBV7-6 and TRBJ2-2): GAGVSQSPRYKVTKRGQDVALRCDPISGHVSLYWYRQALGQGPEFLTYFNYEAQQDKSGLPNDRFSAERPEGSISTLTIQRTEQRDSAMYRCASSLFQNTGELFFGEGSRLTVL.

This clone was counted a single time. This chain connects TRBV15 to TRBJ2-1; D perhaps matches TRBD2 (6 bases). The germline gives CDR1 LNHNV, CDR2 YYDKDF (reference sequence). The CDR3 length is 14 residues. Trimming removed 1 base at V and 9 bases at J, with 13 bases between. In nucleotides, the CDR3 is TGTGCCACCAGCAGAGTGCGGGGCGATGGTGAGCAGTTCTTC. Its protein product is CATSRVRGDGEQFF.

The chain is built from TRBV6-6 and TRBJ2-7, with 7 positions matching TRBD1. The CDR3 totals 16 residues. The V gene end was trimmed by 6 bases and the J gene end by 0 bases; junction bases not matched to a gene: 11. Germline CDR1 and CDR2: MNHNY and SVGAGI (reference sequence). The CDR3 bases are TGTGCCAGCAGCCCCATAGGGGCAGGGGGCTCCTACGAGCAGTACTTC. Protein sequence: CASSPIGAGGSYEQYF.

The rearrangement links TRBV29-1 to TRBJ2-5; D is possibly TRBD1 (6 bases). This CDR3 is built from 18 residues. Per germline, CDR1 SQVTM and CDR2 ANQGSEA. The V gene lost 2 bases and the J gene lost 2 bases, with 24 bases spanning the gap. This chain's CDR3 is CSVEPLKIEPGEQETQYF. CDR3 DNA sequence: TGCAGCGTTGAACCTTTAAAGATCGAGCCAGGGGAACAAGAGACCCAGTACTTC.

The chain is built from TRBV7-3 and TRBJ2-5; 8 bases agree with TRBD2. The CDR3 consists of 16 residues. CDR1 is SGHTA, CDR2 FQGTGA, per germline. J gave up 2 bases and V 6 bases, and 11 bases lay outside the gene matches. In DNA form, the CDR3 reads TGTGCCAGCAGTCAGGGCGTTGCGGGGGGTCAAGAGACCCAGTACTTC. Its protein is CASSQGVAGGQETQYF. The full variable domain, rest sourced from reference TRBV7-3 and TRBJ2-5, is GAGVSQTPSNKVTEKGKYVELRCDPISGHTALYWYRQSLGQGPEFLIYFQGTGAADDSGLPNDRFFAVRPEGSVSTLKIQRTERGDSAVYLCASSQGVAGGQETQYFGPGTRLLVL.

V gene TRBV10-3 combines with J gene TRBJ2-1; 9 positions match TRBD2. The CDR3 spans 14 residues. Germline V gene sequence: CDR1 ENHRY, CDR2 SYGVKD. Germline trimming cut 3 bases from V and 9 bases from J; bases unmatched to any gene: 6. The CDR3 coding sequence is TGTGCCATCAGTGATGCGGGAGGGCTGGGTGAGCAGTTCTTC. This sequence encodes CAISDAGGLGEQFF.

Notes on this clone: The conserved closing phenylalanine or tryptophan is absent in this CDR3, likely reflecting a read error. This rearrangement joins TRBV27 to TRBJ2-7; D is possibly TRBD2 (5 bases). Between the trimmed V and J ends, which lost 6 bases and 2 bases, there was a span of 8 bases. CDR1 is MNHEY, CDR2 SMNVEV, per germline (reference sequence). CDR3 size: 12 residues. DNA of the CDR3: TGTGCCAGCAGGAGGGCCCCCTACGAGCAGTACCTC. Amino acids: CASRRAPYEQYL.

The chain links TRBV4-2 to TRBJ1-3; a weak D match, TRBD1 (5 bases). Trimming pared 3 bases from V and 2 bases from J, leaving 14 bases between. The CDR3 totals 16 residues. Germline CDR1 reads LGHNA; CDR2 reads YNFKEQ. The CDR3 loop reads CASSHRGEKAGNTIYF. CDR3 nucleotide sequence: TGTGCCAGCAGCCATCGGGGGGAAAAGGCTGGAAACACCATATATTTT.

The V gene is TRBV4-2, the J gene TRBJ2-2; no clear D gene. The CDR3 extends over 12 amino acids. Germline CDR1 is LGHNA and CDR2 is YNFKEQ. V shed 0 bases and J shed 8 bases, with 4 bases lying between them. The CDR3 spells CASSQDTGELFF. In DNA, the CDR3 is TGTGCCAGCAGCCAAGATACTGGGGAGCTGTTTTTT.

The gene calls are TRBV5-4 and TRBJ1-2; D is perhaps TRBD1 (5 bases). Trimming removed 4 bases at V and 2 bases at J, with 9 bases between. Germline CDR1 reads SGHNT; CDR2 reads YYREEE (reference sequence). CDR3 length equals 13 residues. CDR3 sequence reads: CASSRTGNYGYTF. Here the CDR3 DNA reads TGTGCCAGCAGCCGAACAGGAAACTATGGCTACACCTTC. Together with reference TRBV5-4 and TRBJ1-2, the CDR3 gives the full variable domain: ETGVTQSPTHLIKTRGQQVTLRCSSQSGHNTVSWYQQALGQGPQFIFQYYREEENGRGNFPPRFSGLQFPNYSSELNVNALELDDSALYLCASSRTGNYGYTFGSGTRLTVV.